One sample yielded the 22 T cell receptor beta chains listed below, sequenced in a study of a mutant IDH1 vaccine in newly diagnosed glioma. Some clones are missing from TCRdb's copy, which holds only in-frame ones; the method was immunoSEQ multiplex PCR. The sample lists fewer than 65,000 clones, roughly 80% occurring once. The sample's time point: week 11, during vaccination. Each dose delivered 300 ug of mutant IDH1 20-mer peptide subcutaneously with imiquimod. No antigens are known for them. The source material was PBMCs, sampled from a glioma patient whose treatment included an IDH1 peptide vaccine. Receptors were obtained from a man aged 50 to 60 with glioma.

The CDR3 protein is CAVAQTGTSDGYTF. The CDR3 nucleotides read TGTGCCGTAGCACAGACAGGAACTTCGGACGGCTACACCTTC. The V and J genes are TRBV10-3 and TRBJ1-2; tentatively, D is TRBD1 (6 bases). V lost 11 bases, J lost 8 bases, and 24 bases lay in between. This CDR3 region has 14 residues. From germline, CDR1 is ENHRY and CDR2 SYGVKD.

The chain joins TRBV30 to TRBJ2-3; 10 bases fit TRBD1. Trimming removed 5 bases from V and 2 bases from J; junction bases left unmatched: 7. The CDR3 is 15 residues long. Per germline, CDR1 GTSNPN and CDR2 SVGIG (reference sequence). The CDR3 spells CAWGGDRGSTDTQYF. In DNA form, the CDR3 reads TGTGCCTGGGGCGGGGACAGGGGTTCCACAGATACGCAGTATTTT.

V is TRBV18 and J is TRBJ2-7; either TRBD1 or TRBD2 may supply D (5 bases each). This CDR3 comprises 12 residues. Trimming pared 2 bases from V and 7 bases from J, leaving 9 bases between. From germline, CDR1 is KGHSH and CDR2 LQKENI. The CDR3 DNA sequence: TGTGCCAGCTCACCAGGGGGAAGTGAGCAGTACTTC. Its translation: CASSPGGSEQYF.

The chain uses TRBV7-6 and TRBJ2-3; maybe TRBD2 (7 bases). Trimming took off 0 bases at V and 4 bases at J, with 17 bases between the two ends. The germline V gene encodes CDR1 SGHVS and CDR2 FNYEAQ. CDR3 length equals 17 residues. The CDR3 DNA reads as TGTGCCAGCAGCTTAGCGTGGGGGGGCGTTTCCCCAGATACGCAGTATTTT. Translation gives CASSLAWGGVSPDTQYF.

The chain couples TRBV6-5 to TRBJ1-2, with D hard to call. The V and J ends lost 0 bases and 3 bases respectively, with 14 bases between them. CDR1 and CDR2 from the germline V gene are MNHEY and SVGAGI. This CDR3 is 16 amino acids long. The CDR3 DNA sequence: TGTGCCAGCAGTTACTCGGACCGATCAGTTCACTATGGCTACACCTTC. Amino acids: CASSYSDRSVHYGYTF.

The genes are TRBV2 and TRBJ2-3, with D possibly matching TRBD1 (5 bases). CDR3 length equals 14 residues. Germline CDR1 and CDR2: SNHLY and FYNNEI. V shed 8 bases and J shed 0 bases, with 12 bases lying between them. CDR3 amino acids: CASLFKGSTDTQYF. In nucleotides, the CDR3 is TGTGCCAGCCTCTTTAAGGGGAGCACAGATACGCAGTATTTT.

The J gene is TRBJ2-7, the V gene TRBV19, with 7 bases matching TRBD1. Germline CDR1 LNHDA, CDR2 SQIVND (reference sequence). The CDR3 contains 12 residues. The trim removed 7 bases at V and 6 bases at J, leaving 6 bases unmatched. Here the CDR3 reads CASTTGVGEQYF. CDR3 nucleotides: TGTGCCAGTACCACAGGGGTCGGCGAGCAGTACTTC.

V gene TRBV10-3 combines with J gene TRBJ2-1, with 8 bases identical to TRBD2. With 5 bases clipped from V and 8 bases from J, the junction kept 8 bases outside the gene matches. The CDR3 has 14 residues. Germline V gene data show CDR1 as ENHRY and CDR2 as SYGVKD. The CDR3 region is CAISPGTSSYEQFF. CDR3 coding DNA: TGTGCCATCAGTCCCGGGACTAGTAGCTATGAGCAGTTCTTC.

This clone was counted only a few times. This chain connects TRBV6-6 to TRBJ1-2; 8 bases map to TRBD1. Germline CDR1 MNHNY, CDR2 SVGAGI (reference sequence). V lost 6 bases, J lost 6 bases, and 9 bases stayed unmatched. The CDR3 loop spans 14 amino acids. DNA of the CDR3: TGTGCCAGCAGCCCCACAGGGGGAAGGAATGGCTACACCTTC. Protein: CASSPTGGRNGYTF.

The V gene is TRBV7-9, the J gene TRBJ2-7, with TRBD2 identical over 8 bases. With 4 bases clipped from V and 4 bases from J, the junction kept 6 bases outside the gene matches. Per germline, CDR1 SEHNR and CDR2 FQNEAQ (reference sequence). The CDR3 consists of 14 residues. The CDR3 coding sequence is TGTGCCAGCAGCTCGGGACTAGTAGGTTACGAGCAGTACTTC. Protein: CASSSGLVGYEQYF.

Points on this clone: In the same sample, other DNA sequences code for this CDR3. This chain joins TRBV5-1 and TRBJ1-1; 7 bases fit TRBD1. The CDR3 runs 14 residues. Trimming removed 0 bases from V and 3 bases from J; junction bases left unmatched: 2. Germline V CDR1 and CDR2: SGHRS, YFSETQ. CDR3 sequence: CASSLAGGYTEAFF. CDR3 nucleotides: TGCGCCAGCAGCTTGGCAGGGGGTTACACTGAAGCTTTCTTT.

V usage is TRBV7-9 and J usage is TRBJ2-1; D unclear. The germline V and J ends were trimmed by 0 bases and 6 bases, with 6 bases remaining between them. CDR1 and CDR2 (germline): SEHNR, FQNEAQ (reference sequence). CDR3 size: 13 residues. For the CDR3, the DNA is TGTGCCAGCAGCTTAGCCACTCTCAATGAGCAGTTCTTC. This translates into CASSLATLNEQFF.

The rearrangement links TRBV7-9 to TRBJ2-1; tentative D call: TRBD2 (5 bases). Per the germline V gene, CDR1 is SEHNR and CDR2 is FQNEAQ (reference sequence). Trimming shortened V by 4 bases and J by 4 bases, and 14 bases separated the two germline ends. The CDR3 has 15 residues. CDR3 protein: CASSSKPEVYNEQFF. The CDR3 coding sequence is TGTGCCAGCAGCTCGAAGCCGGAGGTATACAATGAGCAGTTCTTC.

This CDR3 reads CASSFNRPLAGGLKNTGELFF. The CDR3 DNA reads as TGTGCCAGCAGTTTTAATCGGCCACTAGCGGGGGGTCTGAAGAACACCGGGGAGCTGTTTTTT. The chain joins TRBV27 to TRBJ2-2, with 12 bases aligning to TRBD2. With 3 bases clipped from V and 1 base from J, the junction kept 15 bases outside the gene matches. From germline, CDR1 is MNHEY and CDR2 SMNVEV (reference sequence). The CDR3 is 21 amino acids.

The rearrangement uses TRBV6-5 and TRBJ2-7, with 12 bases identical to TRBD2. CDR3 length equals 15 residues. Germline V CDR1 and CDR2: MNHEY, SVGAGI. The J segment lost 2 bases and the V segment lost 5 bases, leaving 4 bases of the junction unmatched. CDR3 residues: CASSTTSGGTYEQYF. The CDR3, as DNA: TGTGCCAGCAGTACGACTAGCGGGGGAACCTACGAGCAGTACTTC.

This chain connects TRBV6-5 to TRBJ1-2, with 7 positions matching TRBD1. The trim removed 5 bases at V and 4 bases at J, leaving 7 bases unmatched. Germline CDR1 and CDR2: MNHEY and SVGAGI. The CDR3 loop spans 14 amino acids. This CDR3 is CASSARQGSYGYTF. The CDR3 DNA sequence: TGTGCCAGCAGTGCCCGACAGGGCAGCTATGGCTACACCTTC.

The rearrangement joins TRBV4-1 to TRBJ2-5; the D is unclear. The ends were cut back, 4 bases at V and 3 bases at J, with 12 bases in the middle. The germline CDR1 and CDR2 sequences are MGHRA and YSYEKL. The CDR3 is 14 residues long. CDR3 sequence (DNA): TGCGCCAGCAGCCGATTTTTGAGGAAAGAGACCCAGTACTTC. Amino acids: CASSRFLRKETQYF.

V is TRBV19 and J is TRBJ1-1, with 10 bases identical to TRBD1. CDR3 length: 15 residues. Germline V gene sequence: CDR1 LNHDA, CDR2 SQIVND (reference sequence). The trim removed 1 base at V and 6 bases at J, leaving 5 bases unmatched. CDR3 nucleotide sequence: TGTGCCAGTAGTATAGGGGACAGGGGTAACCCTGAAGCTTTCTTT. It codes for CASSIGDRGNPEAFF.

The V gene is TRBV7-8, the J gene TRBJ2-3, with a possible D match to TRBD1 (6 bases). CDR1 and CDR2 from the germline V gene are SGHVS and FQNEAQ. The V and J ends lost 8 bases and 2 bases respectively, with 14 bases between them. The CDR3 consists of 14 residues. This chain's CDR3 is CASVQGASTDTQYF. In DNA form, the CDR3 reads TGTGCCAGCGTACAGGGTGCTTCCACAGATACGCAGTATTTT.

V usage is TRBV25-1 and J usage is TRBJ2-5, with D perhaps TRBD2 (6 bases). The CDR3 consists of 14 residues. Germline assignment: CDR1 MGHDK and CDR2 SYGVNS. V lost 6 bases and J lost 2, with 13 bases in between. CDR3 loop: CASSKPGEQETQYF. CDR3 bases: TGTGCCAGCAGCAAACCGGGGGAACAAGAGACCCAGTACTTC.

The rearrangement links TRBV30 to TRBJ1-2; D gene ambiguous. This CDR3 is built from 13 residues. Trimming pared 2 bases from V and 4 bases from J, leaving 11 bases between. The germline CDR1 and CDR2 sequences are GTSNPN and SVGIG (reference sequence). CDR3: CAWSFSRRYGYTF. CDR3 nucleotides: TGTGCCTGGAGTTTCAGTCGTCGCTATGGCTACACCTTC.

A single count supports this clone. The V gene is TRBV10-1, the J gene TRBJ2-7; no firm D call. The CDR3 is 13 residues long. Trimming stripped 1 base from V and 4 bases from J, with 8 bases between. CDR1 and CDR2 (germline): WNHNN, SYGVQD (reference sequence). Written as DNA, the CDR3 is TGCGCCAGCAGTGAGTTGACGGATTACGAGCAGTACTTC. Amino acids: CASSELTDYEQYF.